This T cell receptor (beta chain) is from a study of blood T cell repertoires in COVID-19. The overall study: The United States, Italy and Spain were the sources of the acute and convalescent COVID-19 samples. The cDNA or gDNA used as material had been derived from T cells, B-cell-depleted T cells, or PBMCs.

Per the authors' pipeline: Reference gene primer amplification yielded estimated nucleated cell counts. Clones were read by immunoSEQ multiplex PCR, and TCRdb kept only the in-frame ones, dropping some. V, J and clone size were drawn from that table, and D and trimming were deduced from the DNA. The sample has 75,000 to 100,000 clones, roughly 80% seen once. There are 16 residues in the CDR3. V shed 2 bases, J shed 3 bases, and the junction held 4 bases outside the gene matches. Germline loops: CDR1 MNHEY, CDR2 SMNVEV (reference sequence). The origin of this receptor is a man aged 60-69 years with acute or convalescent COVID-19. Specimen: peripheral blood. This chain connects TRBV27 to TRBJ2-3; TRBD2 matches 11 bases. The CDR3 DNA reads as TGTGCCAGCAGTTTAATAGGGACTAGCGGTACAGATACGCAGTATTTT. Translating gives CASSLIGTSGTDTQYF.